This TCR beta chain was captured by sequencing in a study of blood T cell repertoires in COVID-19. Study as a whole: Sites across the United States, Italy and Spain contributed samples from acute and convalescent COVID-19.

Sequenced by immunoSEQ multiplex PCR; TCRdb stores in-frame clones only, minus some. The sample lists around 150,000 clones, 85% to 95% seen once, with approximately 2% in the top ten. The source is a woman aged 55 to 70 with COVID-19, enrolled during active disease. The specimen was peripheral blood.

CDR3 in DNA: TGTGCCAGTAGTATTTCCGGGAGGATTGAAGCTTTCTTT. It is translated as CASSISGRIEAFF. The chain recombines TRBV19 with TRBJ1-1; D ambiguous. V lost 3 bases and J 7 bases, leaving 12 bases between the germline ends. The CDR3 has 13 residues. CDR1 and CDR2 from the germline V gene are LNHDA and SQIVND (reference sequence).